This T cell receptor beta chain was identified during a study of post-analysis software for immune sequencing data (dated by TCRdb to about 2015). Background on the whole study: Disease courses on record covered relapsing-remitting, secondary progressive and progressive-relapsing multiple sclerosis, though some patients had no subtype annotation. The patient repertoires were compared against more than 10 previously published healthy control repertoires obtained from donors aged about 6 to 25 years. A subset of samples was prepared in parallel using single-end sample barcoding, then pooled and co-amplified after Illumina adapter ligation.

To demonstrate the VDJtools post-analysis software, the study profiled TCR beta repertoires from the peripheral blood of about 13 young patients with multiple sclerosis. Multiple sclerosis patients were children and adolescents aged about 6 to 17 years. This clonotype was found a few times. Its antigen is unknown. No quality values exist for individual bases; no much larger clone is one base distant. Overall study results and their limits: Normalized Chao1 diversity was significantly lower in multiple sclerosis patients than controls, suggesting substantial peripheral T-cell clonal expansion. The control group was slightly older than the multiple sclerosis patient group. Direct clustering with F measure revealed strong co-clustering of samples prepared in the same batch, which led to a batch-effect correction.

The library was produced with PCR. The reads were generated on an Illumina HiSeq 2500. To reduce PCR and sequencing biases, unique molecular identifiers were incorporated into the TCR beta cDNA libraries. Approximately 500,000 cDNA molecules were obtained for every 1 to 10 million input T cells, so each molecule roughly corresponded to one T cell. The patient libraries were prepared and sequenced with the same protocol used for the earlier healthy control dataset. Within a given batch, samples were prepared together, multiplexed and sequenced on the same HiSeq lane. The authors processed their data as follows. Raw barcoded reads were processed with MIGEC, and single-read molecular identifier groups were discarded before consensus assembly and CDR3 extraction. VDJtools was used for post-analysis of the clonotype tables, and diversity was normalized by down-sampling every dataset to the size of the smallest sample. In repertoire overlap clustering, CDR3 amino acid sequences, but not nucleotide sequences, were matched to correct batch-related cross-sample contamination. TCRdb reran the public reads through fastp at Q25 and MiXCR, keeping productive beta chains. Entries that share a CDR3 protein sequence are merged under the most common genes and DNA. None of the V and J calls come from the authors' own analysis; TCRdb made them. This sample is represented by 350,000 to 450,000 distinct CDR3 sequences; roughly 38% of them were singletons. The top ten hold around an eighth of the sample.

This receptor was obtained from a girl under 18 with multiple sclerosis. Sequencing was carried out using blood.

The CDR3 region reads CASSAGSDQPQHF. The nucleotide sequence is TGTGCCAGTTCGGCCGGGTCCGATCAGCCCCAGCATTTT. The rearranged segments are TRBV12-3 or TRBV12-4 and TRBJ1-5, with the D gene uncertain. The V end loses 9 bases and the J end loses 5 bases, and a stretch of 14 bases separates them. Spanning cysteine to phenylalanine, the CDR3 consists of 13 amino acids. The kept DNA is CDR3 alone, 39 bases in frame from the first base.